This entry is about one T cell receptor (beta chain). The junction departs from germline at one end; a sequencing error may be responsible. The CDR3 is made up of 11 amino acids. The V gene's germline CDR1 is SGHTS and CDR2 YDEGEE. Every donor was a healthy person donating bone marrow. Though probably carrying unrecorded immune exposures, donors were nominally healthy at sampling. 60 Vbeta and 13 Jbeta primers were used in PCR. TCRdb's copy holds only in-frame clones and misses some; the assay was immunoSEQ multiplex PCR. The sample includes some 170,000 clones, about 80% seen only once; the top ten take about 4.5%. This sample was taken from a study of cytomegalovirus exposure and HLA in healthy donors. Study-level background: When 350 to 400 donors were genotyped, approximately 81% of them were found to fall in the Caucasian-associated ancestry cluster.

The sequenced sample consisted of PBMCs. V gene TRBV5-8 combines with J gene TRBJ2-1, with D hard to call. The TCR sequence derives from a man younger than 40 in good health and CMV-seronegative. In nucleotides, the CDR3 is TGTGCCAGCAGCTTGAGGAGTAGGTGGGTCTTC. Amino acids: CASSLRSRWVF.